Presented here are 25 T cell receptor beta chains from one specimen sequenced in a study of OX40 agonist ivuxolimab in advanced cancers. Assay: immunoSEQ multiplex PCR; the TCRdb copy retains only in-frame clones and omits some. The table lists tens of thousands of clones, 85% to 90% of them singletons, with approximately 0.2% in the top ten. The sample here was CD4+ or CD8+ T cells sorted from blood, taken in a trial of the OX40 agonist ivuxolimab. These TCRs come from an adult with an advanced solid tumor such as melanoma, head and neck, liver or kidney cancer.

The V and J genes are TRBV19 and TRBJ1-5; D is unresolved. Germline CDR1 LNHDA, CDR2 SQIVND (reference sequence). The CDR3 has 13 amino acids. Between the trimmed V and J ends, which lost 1 base and 4 bases, there was a span of 5 bases. The CDR3 coding sequence is TGTGCCAGTAGTATAGCACAGAATCAGCCCCAGCATTTT. Translated: CASSIAQNQPQHF.

For the CDR3, the DNA is TGCGCCAGCAGCTCCCCGACAGTTAACACTGAAGCTTTCTTT. Translation: CASSSPTVNTEAFF. The chain carries TRBV5-1 and TRBJ1-1, with a weak D call TRBD1 (5 bases). Germline V CDR1 and CDR2: SGHRS, YFSETQ. The V end was cut by 3 bases, the J end by 2 bases, with 11 bases between. The CDR3 sequence is 14 residues long.

The chain has TRBV5-1 and TRBJ2-7; D call uncertain. Trimming pared 4 bases from V and 5 bases from J, leaving 19 bases between. This CDR3 has 15 amino acids. The germline CDR1 and CDR2 sequences are SGHRS and YFSETQ. DNA of the CDR3: TGCGCCAGCAGCCAAGGTCCAGAGGAGTACCACGAGCAGTACTTC. Its translation: CASSQGPEEYHEQYF.

The chain links TRBV30 to TRBJ1-4, with 11 bases aligning to TRBD1. From germline, CDR1 is GTSNPN and CDR2 SVGIG (reference sequence). The CDR3 contains 14 residues. The V gene end was trimmed by 3 bases and the J gene end by 7 bases; junction bases not matched to a gene: 4. In DNA, the CDR3 is TGTGCCTGGAGCCGGGACAGGGGGACTGAAAAACTGTTTTTT. Translated, it gives CAWSRDRGTEKLFF.

The chain carries TRBV5-6 and TRBJ2-3; perhaps D is TRBD1 or TRBD2 (5 bases each). V lost 4 bases to trimming and J lost 1 base, with 13 bases between them. Germline CDR1 SGHDT, CDR2 YYEEEE. CDR3 length: 15 residues. CDR3: CASSAGRSGTDTQYF. CDR3 sequence (DNA): TGTGCCAGCAGCGCAGGGAGATCCGGCACAGATACGCAGTATTTT. Looking up the rest from reference TRBV5-6 and TRBJ2-3 gives the full variable domain: DAGVTQSPTHLIKTRGQQVTLRCSPKSGHDTVSWYQQALGQGPQFIFQYYEEEERQRGNFPDRFSGHQFPNYSSELNVNALLLGDSALYLCASSAGRSGTDTQYFGPGTRLTVL.

The V gene is TRBV18, the J gene TRBJ2-6; 9 bases align to TRBD1. CDR1 is KGHSH, CDR2 LQKENI, per germline. With 3 bases clipped from V and 4 bases from J, the junction kept 10 bases outside the gene matches. This CDR3 has 18 residues. The CDR3 spells CASSPPGQGPGGANVLTF. Written as DNA, the CDR3 is TGTGCCAGCTCACCTCCGGGACAGGGACCCGGCGGGGCCAACGTCCTGACTTTC.

The chain joins TRBV19 to TRBJ2-4; D is possibly TRBD1 (6 bases). CDR3 size: 16 residues. The V end lost 4 bases, the J end lost 1 base, and 14 bases lay between the germline ends. In germline, CDR1 is LNHDA, CDR2 SQIVND (reference sequence). This CDR3 reads CASSTLPGAAKNIQYF. Here the CDR3 DNA reads TGTGCCAGTAGTACTCTCCCAGGGGCGGCCAAAAACATTCAGTACTTC. The full variable domain, with the rest looked up from reference TRBV19 and TRBJ2-4, is DGGITQSPKYLFRKEGQNVTLSCEQNLNHDAMYWYRQDPGQGLRLIYYSQIVNDFQKGDIAEGYSVSREKKESFPLTVTSAQKNPTAFYLCASSTLPGAAKNIQYFGAGTRLSVL.

A few counts support this clone. Here the CDR3 reads CASSALGSGSGISPLHF. The CDR3 DNA follows: TGTGCCAGCAGTGCCCTGGGTTCGGGGTCGGGAATTTCACCCCTCCACTTT. The chain carries TRBV25-1 and TRBJ1-6; D gene unclear. In germline, CDR1 is MGHDK, CDR2 SYGVNS. V was pared by 4 bases and J by 9 bases, with 22 bases between. The CDR3 length is 17 residues.

This clone was counted a single time. The chain couples TRBV28 to TRBJ1-6; the D is unclear. Germline V lookup: CDR1 MDHEN, CDR2 SYDVKM. Trimming shortened V by 7 bases and J by 4 bases, and 14 bases separated the two germline ends. The CDR3 totals 15 residues. CDR3: CASTVRLAYNSPLHF. In nucleotides, the CDR3 is TGTGCCAGCACGGTGAGGTTGGCTTATAATTCACCCCTCCACTTT.

This clone was recorded only once. V and J are TRBV5-4 and TRBJ2-3, with 11 bases fitting TRBD1. The CDR3 loop spans 15 amino acids. Trimming at V came to 7 bases and at J to 0 bases, leaving 4 bases not matched to a gene. Germline V gene data show CDR1 as SGHNT and CDR2 as YYREEE (reference sequence). In nucleotides, the CDR3 is TGTGCCAGCGGGGACAGGGGGACTAGCACAGATACGCAGTATTTT. It is translated as CASGDRGTSTDTQYF.

The sample holds a few counts of this clone. V and J are TRBV5-1 and TRBJ2-3; a weak D match, TRBD1 (6 bases). CDR3 length: 14 amino acids. Per germline, CDR1 SGHRS and CDR2 YFSETQ. V was trimmed by 3 bases and J by 2 bases, leaving 10 bases between them. The CDR3 sequence: CASSSGQYTDTQYF. CDR3 bases: TGCGCCAGCAGCTCCGGACAGTACACAGATACGCAGTATTTT.

The genes are TRBV19 and TRBJ2-5; D may be TRBD2 (7 bases). CDR1 and CDR2 (germline): LNHDA, SQIVND (reference sequence). V was cut by 10 bases and J by 5 bases, with 20 bases left in between. CDR3 length equals 14 residues. CDR3 bases: TGTGCCACTCAGGGAGGGGGGTTAGGCGAGACCCAGTACTTC. This codes for CATQGGGLGETQYF.

This chain connects TRBV19 to TRBJ2-1; 7 positions match TRBD2. This CDR3 spans 15 amino acids. V was pared by 3 bases and J by 9 bases, with 11 bases of the junction left unmatched. Germline V gene data show CDR1 as LNHDA and CDR2 as SQIVND (reference sequence). The chain's CDR3 is CASSIAGGSSGEQFF. CDR3 nucleotides: TGTGCCAGTAGTATTGCGGGCGGGAGTAGTGGTGAGCAGTTCTTC. Complete variable domain (other parts from reference TRBV19 and TRBJ2-1): DGGITQSPKYLFRKEGQNVTLSCEQNLNHDAMYWYRQDPGQGLRLIYYSQIVNDFQKGDIAEGYSVSREKKESFPLTVTSAQKNPTAFYLCASSIAGGSSGEQFFGPGTRLTVL.

Comment on this clone: One end of the junction varies from germline; a read error may be responsible. The chain combines TRBV7-7 with TRBJ2-1; the D is unclear. The CDR3 loop spans 13 amino acids. CDR1 and CDR2 (germline): SSHAT, FNYEAQ (reference sequence). CDR3 residues: CASSLVGSTEQFF. The CDR3 DNA is TGTGCTAGCAGCTTAGTGGGGTCGACGGAGCAGTTCTTC.

The chain uses TRBV19 and TRBJ2-5, with 7 bases lining up with TRBD1. Germline loops: CDR1 LNHDA, CDR2 SQIVND (reference sequence). The ends lost 4 bases at V and 5 bases at J; junction bases unmatched: 4. The CDR3 has 13 residues. The CDR3 here is CASSKQGIETQYF. CDR3 DNA sequence: TGTGCCAGTAGTAAACAGGGGATTGAGACCCAGTACTTC.

The V gene is TRBV28, the J gene TRBJ1-5; 8 bases align to TRBD1. Germline CDR1 is MDHEN and CDR2 is SYDVKM. The CDR3 totals 15 residues. Unmatched junction bases numbered 5, after V lost 3 bases and J lost 4 bases. The CDR3 nucleotides read TGTGCCAGCAGTTTGTCTGGGACAGGTAATCAGCCCCAGCATTTT. Translated, it gives CASSLSGTGNQPQHF.

A few counts support this clone. The chain recombines TRBV28 with TRBJ2-1; D might be TRBD2 (5 bases). The length of the CDR3 is 14 residues. Trimming stripped 6 bases from V and 10 bases from J, with 19 bases between. CDR1 is MDHEN and CDR2 is SYDVKM in the germline V gene. Written as DNA, the CDR3 is TGTGCCAGCAGCCGATCTGGACTCCTCGGGGAGCAGTTCTTC. Amino acid sequence: CASSRSGLLGEQFF.

The rearrangement uses TRBV28 and TRBJ2-7, with D tentatively TRBD1 or TRBD2 (5 bases each). V lost 5 bases, J lost 9 bases, and 17 bases lay in between. In germline, CDR1 is MDHEN, CDR2 SYDVKM. CDR3 size: 13 residues. The CDR3 DNA follows: TGTGCCAGCAGTCCCAAAGAGGGGCCCGGGCAGTACTTC. It specifies CASSPKEGPGQYF.

The V call is TRBV7-9, the J call TRBJ2-5; 10 bases match TRBD1. Trimming at V came to 3 bases and at J to 3 bases, leaving 1 base not matched to a gene. The CDR3 is 14 residues long. Germline CDR1 is SEHNR and CDR2 is FQNEAQ (reference sequence). In DNA, the CDR3 is TGTGCCAGCAGCTTTGGACAGGGGGAAGAGACCCAGTACTTC. It yields the protein CASSFGQGEETQYF.

The rearrangement joins TRBV7-9 to TRBJ2-7; 9 bases are shared with TRBD2. The CDR3 is 18 amino acids. Unmatched junction bases numbered 16, after V lost 7 bases and J lost 0 bases. Germline lookup yields CDR1 SEHNR and CDR2 FQNEAQ (reference sequence). DNA for the CDR3: TGTGCCAGCACCTCCCTCTGGGGGCGGGAGGGAAGCTCCTACGAGCAGTACTTC. It is translated as CASTSLWGREGSSYEQYF.

The V call is TRBV4-1, the J call TRBJ2-7; D perhaps matches TRBD2 (5 bases). The length of the CDR3 is 19 residues. In germline, CDR1 is MGHRA, CDR2 YSYEKL. V lost 0 bases and J lost 0, with 21 bases in between. The CDR3 DNA sequence: TGCGCCAGCAGCCAAGATAGGAGGATGGGCGCCCGCCTCTCCTACGAGCAGTACTTC. Protein: CASSQDRRMGARLSYEQYF.

Here the CDR3 DNA reads TGCGCCAGCAGCCAAGACTACGTCGGGGCCAACGTCCTGACTTTC. Translation: CASSQDYVGANVLTF. The genes are TRBV4-1 and TRBJ2-6; D unresolved. This CDR3 is built from 15 residues. V was trimmed by 0 bases and J by 4 bases, leaving 7 bases between them. Germline assignment: CDR1 MGHRA and CDR2 YSYEKL.

This chain uses TRBV28 with TRBJ1-5; a possible D gene is TRBD1 (6 bases). Germline V gene lookup returns CDR1 MDHEN and CDR2 SYDVKM. V was shortened by 4 bases and J by 1 base, with 14 bases between the two germline ends. The CDR3 has 16 residues. CDR3 residues: CASSSGQLVSNQPQHF. The CDR3 DNA reads as TGTGCCAGCAGTTCCGGACAGCTCGTCAGCAATCAGCCCCAGCATTTT. The whole variable domain, remainder taken from reference TRBV28 and TRBJ1-5, is DVKVTQSSRYLVKRTGEKVFLECVQDMDHENMFWYRQDPGLGLRLIYFSYDVKMKEKGDIPEGYSVSREKKERFSLILESASTNQTSMYLCASSSGQLVSNQPQHFGDGTRLSIL.

CDR3 sequence reads: CASSRDIGSGNTIYF. CDR3 nucleotide sequence: TGTGCCAGCAGTCGGGACATCGGATCTGGAAACACCATATATTTT. V usage is TRBV6-5 and J usage is TRBJ1-3; D may be TRBD1 (6 bases). Germline V gives CDR1 MNHEY, CDR2 SVGAGI. V was shortened by 5 bases and J by 1 base, with 12 bases between the two germline ends. The CDR3 sequence is 15 residues long.

The rearrangement uses TRBV7-6 and TRBJ1-1; 7 bases map to TRBD1. The J segment lost 5 bases and the V segment lost 5 bases, leaving 5 bases of the junction unmatched. The CDR3 runs to 13 residues. Germline CDR1 SGHVS, CDR2 FNYEAQ. The CDR3: CASSPNRGTEAFF. The CDR3 nucleotides are TGTGCCAGCAGCCCAAACAGGGGAACTGAAGCTTTCTTT.